Here is one TCR beta chain with its context. Primed by a sample-barcoded 5' primer and a J-beta primer mix, a second PCR proceeded for 7 to 11 cycles. MiXCR, run by TCRdb on the 5' RACE reads, gives a single entry per CDR3 protein. This table holds about 1.1 million distinct CDR3 sequences, roughly two fifths found once. CDR3 length: 15 residues. Germline loops: CDR1 LGHDT, CDR2 YNNKEL (reference sequence). Losses at the gene ends were 3 bases for V and 5 bases for J; bases not matched to a gene: 6. The data belong to a study of blood T cells in healthy people across ages. The source of this sequence is a man between 18 and 35 years old in good health. The chain uses TRBV3-1 and TRBJ2-3; TRBD1 matches at 9 bases. The sequenced material came from blood. CDR3 DNA sequence: TGTGCCAGCAGCCACACAGGGGGCGCTGGAGATACGCAGTATTTT. It yields the protein CASSHTGGAGDTQYF.